These 3 T cell receptor beta chains were sequenced from one sample in a study of T cell repertoires in cytomegalovirus infection. Which antigens these TCRs recognize remains unknown. TCRdb called the reads again in MiXCR, with one record for every CDR3 protein. There are 900,000 to 950,000 distinct CDR3 sequences in the sample; roughly 31% occur only once, and roughly an eighth lies in the top ten. The sample consisted of cultured CD8+ T cells from PBMCs, taken from culture after CMV antigen stimulation. These receptor sequences come from a human donor in good health (CMV status not recorded). Some clones in this sample may be carry-over from other donors' samples.

The chain has TRBV4-1 and TRBJ1-5; D is undetermined. CDR1 and CDR2 (germline): MGHRA, YSYEKL. V was shortened by 0 bases and J by 3 bases, with 9 bases between the two germline ends. The CDR3 spans 15 residues. The CDR3 spells CASSQDGHLNQPQHF. The CDR3 region has the DNA TGCGCCAGCAGCCAAGATGGGCACCTCAATCAGCCCCAGCATTTT.

V usage is TRBV5-5 and J usage is TRBJ2-7; D may be TRBD2 (6 bases). The CDR3 contains 14 residues. Trimming removed 7 bases from V and 2 bases from J, with 16 bases in between. From germline, CDR1 is SGHKS and CDR2 YYEKEE (reference sequence). In nucleotides, the CDR3 is TGTGCCAGCTGGAGGGTGGGGGTGGCCTACGAGCAGTACTTC. Protein product: CASWRVGVAYEQYF.

About this clonotype itself: A much larger clone is a single base away; this may be a read error. The chain uses TRBV7-6 and TRBJ1-5; 7 bases are a match to TRBD1. Germline CDR1 is SGHVS and CDR2 is FNYEAQ. The CDR3 consists of 15 residues. The CDR3 reads CVSSPLRGPNQPQHF. DNA of the CDR3: TGTGTCAGCAGCCCTCTTAGGGGGCCCAATCAGCCCCAGCATTTT.